Listed below are T cell receptor beta chains from one sample, sequenced in a study of blood T cell repertoires in COVID-19. The data were produced by immunoSEQ multiplex PCR, yet TCRdb's version contains in-frame clones alone and is incomplete. The table shows about half a million clones, with 70% to 90% occurring only once. The sequencing input was peripheral blood. Every receptor here comes from a human donor in a cohort sampled during active COVID-19. The conserved cysteine and the conserved F or W are not part of the CDR3 here. D genes are given only for firm matches.

V gene | D gene | CDR3 protein
TRBV9 | . | ASSVEGAGANVLT
TRBV6-1 | TRBD1 | ASSKGAGGRDLQPQH
TRBV7-3 | . | ASSFGTAGEQY
TRBV7-3 | . | ASSLQGGTNTQY
TRBV27 | TRBD1 | ASSPWDRVNYEQY
TRBV6-5 | TRBD1 | ASSTGTGWAEAF
TRBV5-1 | . | ASGQRSSYNEQF
TRBV28 | . | ASSLKLLHPEAF
TRBV6-4 | . | ASSENGRGEETQY
TRBV4-3 | . | ASSPQDAGDSPLH
TRBV7-9 | . | ASSSITQPLFDGYT
TRBV7-3 | TRBD2 | ASNPYSLPGLARFNEQF
TRBV14 | . | ASSPVVNTEAF
TRBV4-1 | . | ASSQANSPLH
TRBV9 | TRBD2 | ASSVGVGGSSYNEQF
TRBV2 | . | ASTGHISGYGYT
TRBV15 | . | ATSRDAVITQPQH
TRBV5-4 | . | ASSSRDSPYEQY
TRBV28 | . | ASSLMSPSGRTDTQY
TRBV11-3 | TRBD1 | ASSLDGGQAGRELF
TRBV11-2 | TRBD1 | ASSARTGGPQETQY
TRBV7-2 | TRBD2 | ASSLDSSGRAGETQY
TRBV28 | . | ASSPATRKGYGYT
TRBV7-3 | TRBD2 | ASSPPGLAGTEQF
TRBV29-1 | TRBD1 | SARDRYSGNTIY
TRBV10-3 | . | AISVLETDTQY
TRBV3-1/TRBV3-2 | . | ASSQDSEAF